One T cell receptor (beta chain) is described in this entry. Its antigen is as yet unknown. This record belongs to a study of T cells after yellow fever vaccination. Findings and caveats of the study: The bulk population could contribute abundant contaminating clonotypes to FACS-sorted repertoires. Most primary-vaccination clones reappeared after the booster (approximately 96% CD4, 75% to 90% CD8). Just a small share of clonotypes turned up in the CD4 compartment as well as the CD8 compartment.

This CDR3 comprises 14 residues. Germline-derived CDR1 and CDR2 are DFQATT and SNEGSKA (reference sequence). V trimming: 1 base; J trimming: 5 bases; junction bases outside the gene matches: 4. Template switching with 5'RACE generated the TCR cDNA and added a universal primer site and UMIs. One entry per CDR3 protein results from TCRdb running MiXCR on the 5' RACE reads. The profile shows about 400,000 distinct CDR3 sequences, approximately 5.7% of them singletons. The specimen was PBMCs, collected 5 days after the yellow fever booster vaccination. The TCR originated in a man younger than 40 who received the YFV17D yellow fever vaccine. The chain carries TRBV20-1 and TRBJ1-5; 8 bases are shared with TRBD1. As DNA, the CDR3 is TGCAGTGCTAGAGGACAGGGGTTGGATCAGCCCCAGCATTTT. Residues: CSARGQGLDQPQHF.